This TCR beta chain was sequenced in a study of blood T cell repertoires in COVID-19. Overall study: Spain, Italy and the United States supplied samples that represented acute and convalescent COVID-19.

As handled by the study authors: Nucleated cell number was recorded as an estimate derived from reference gene primer amplification. Sequenced by immunoSEQ multiplex PCR; TCRdb stores in-frame clones only, minus some. The V and J calls and clone size were taken over from that table, and D and trimming were inferred from the DNA. The table records more than 20,000 clones, 90% of them present only once. Input material: peripheral blood. The receptor was derived from a woman aged 60-75 years with active COVID-19.

In DNA form, the CDR3 reads TGTGCCAGCAGCTTAAATATCGAGGGTCCTAGCGGGAGTTCCTACGAGCAGTACTTC. This sequence encodes CASSLNIEGPSGSSYEQYF. The rearrangement uses TRBV7-8 and TRBJ2-7, with 10 bases lining up with TRBD2. The CDR3 is made up of 19 amino acids. CDR1 and CDR2 from the germline V gene are SGHVS and FQNEAQ. After removal of 2 bases from V and 1 base from J, the junction contained 14 bases not matched to a gene.